The clone carrying this TCR beta chain was seen ten or more times. TCRdb independently ran MiXCR on the 5' RACE reads; one entry per CDR3 protein. The table lists about 80,000 distinct CDR3 sequences, about 12% of them singletons. The germline V and J ends were trimmed by 7 bases and 1 base, with 11 bases remaining between them. CDR1 and CDR2 from the germline V gene are MDHEN and SYDVKM. The CDR3 sequence is 15 residues long. The data were obtained in a study of early T cells in non-severe SARS-CoV-2 infection. This chain uses TRBV28 with TRBJ1-6; tentative D call: TRBD1 (5 bases). Input material: whole blood. The receptor comes from an adult who was a healthcare worker with PCR-confirmed SARS-CoV-2 infection or an uninfected control (not recorded which). CDR3 bases: TGTGCCAGCAAGGGTCAGGGATCCTATAATTCACCCCTCCACTTT. This translates into CASKGQGSYNSPLHF.